These 30 T cell receptor beta chains were all obtained from the same sample, sequenced in a study of Ad26.COV2.S vaccination and SARS-CoV-2 variants. Documented treatment: roughly 18 received Ad26.COV2.S at low or high dose, single or two shots; a few received placebo; per-sample allocation not given. After the first vaccine or placebo injection, samples were drawn on day 63. Libraries were prepared by immunoSEQ multiplex PCR; TCRdb keeps only in-frame clonotypes and omits some of them. The sample yields 300,000 to 400,000 clones, almost 90% seen once. The sequencing here drew on peripheral blood, taken in a trial of Ad26.COV2.S vaccine versus placebo. These receptor sequences come from a person between 18 and 60 years old who received the Ad26.COV2.S COVID-19 vaccine or a placebo.

The gene calls are TRBV9 and TRBJ1-2, with TRBD1 as a possible D gene (5 bases). This CDR3 has 14 residues. Trimming stripped 6 bases from V and 5 bases from J, with 17 bases between. In germline, CDR1 is SGDLS, CDR2 YYNGEE. DNA of the CDR3: TGTGCCAGCACCCCCATGGGGGGGGAGTATGGCTACACCTTC. Protein product: CASTPMGGEYGYTF.

This clone has just a few counts. The chain is built from TRBV7-9 and TRBJ1-2; 10 bases line up with TRBD1. Looked up from germline, CDR1 is SEHNR and CDR2 is FQNEAQ (reference sequence). The CDR3 is made up of 16 amino acids. V was pared by 1 base and J by 6 bases, with 8 bases of the junction left unmatched. In nucleotides, the CDR3 is TGTGCCAGCAGCTTAGACTTAAGACAGGGGGCGAATGGCTACACCTTC. The encoded protein is CASSLDLRQGANGYTF.

For this clone: A much larger clone differs from this one at a single base, so this may be a read error. This rearrangement joins TRBV6-6 to TRBJ1-2; D not resolved. The V end lost 2 bases, the J end lost 4 bases, and 5 bases lay between the germline ends. Germline V CDR1 and CDR2: MNHNY, SVGAGI (reference sequence). The CDR3 is 12 amino acids. In DNA form, the CDR3 reads TGTGCCAGCAGTTACGGCAGCTATGGCTACACCTTC. It translates to CASSYGSYGYTF.

This rearrangement joins TRBV7-2 to TRBJ1-1, with D possibly matching TRBD1 (6 bases). The CDR3 has 13 amino acids. Per the germline V gene, CDR1 is SGHTA and CDR2 is FQGNSA. Trimming cost V 6 bases and J 1 base, with 9 bases left between them. The CDR3 nucleotides are TGTGCCAGCAGACAGGGTGGGAACACTGAAGCTTTCTTT. Protein sequence: CASRQGGNTEAFF.

This clone appeared a single time. The V call is TRBV15, the J call TRBJ1-1; D is unclear. The germline CDR1 and CDR2 sequences are LNHNV and YYDKDF (reference sequence). Trimming took 7 bases from V and 3 from J, leaving 12 bases between them. This CDR3 region has 13 residues. CDR3: CATMVAGDTEAFF. The CDR3 region has the DNA TGTGCCACCATGGTCGCCGGGGACACTGAAGCTTTCTTT.

The chain has TRBV4-2 and TRBJ2-3; no reliable D call. The CDR3 loop spans 18 amino acids. V was cut by 0 bases and J by 6 bases, with 22 bases left in between. Germline V gene data show CDR1 as LGHNA and CDR2 as YNFKEQ. As DNA, the CDR3 is TGTGCCAGCAGCCAAGAGTACCTTTCAATCCCCGAGATTGATACGCAGTATTTT. Protein: CASSQEYLSIPEIDTQYF.

V usage is TRBV7-9 and J usage is TRBJ1-4; D gene uncertain. The germline V gene encodes CDR1 SEHNR and CDR2 FQNEAQ (reference sequence). CDR3 length: 14 residues. Trimming shortened V by 6 bases and J by 7 bases, and 15 bases separated the two germline ends. The CDR3 DNA follows: TGTGCCAGCAGTTACGATGGGCCGGGTGAAAAACTGTTTTTT. Translated, it gives CASSYDGPGEKLFF.

V gene TRBV9 combines with J gene TRBJ1-4; perhaps TRBD1 as D (5 bases). Trimming took off 2 bases at V and 4 bases at J, with 9 bases between the two ends. The CDR3 has 14 amino acids. Germline assignment: CDR1 SGDLS and CDR2 YYNGEE. The CDR3, as DNA: TGTGCCAGCAGCGTCCCAGGGTTTAATGAAAAACTGTTTTTT. It specifies CASSVPGFNEKLFF. Full variable domain (outside the CDR3, taken from reference TRBV9 and TRBJ1-4): DSGVTQTPKHLITATGQRVTLRCSPRSGDLSVYWYQQSLDQGLQFLIQYYNGEERAKGNILERFSAQQFPDLHSELNLSSLELGDSALYFCASSVPGFNEKLFFGSGTQLSVL.

CDR3 sequence: CASSPSGTSTDTQYF. The CDR3 DNA follows: TGTGCCAGCAGCCCCTCCGGGACTAGCACAGATACGCAGTATTTT. The chain joins TRBV7-2 to TRBJ2-3; D is possibly TRBD2 (6 bases). The CDR3 sequence is 15 residues long. The V gene lost 5 bases and the J gene lost 0 bases, with 12 bases spanning the gap. From germline, CDR1 is SGHTA and CDR2 FQGNSA.

The chain has TRBV7-9 and TRBJ1-1; D is unresolved. Germline V gene data show CDR1 as SEHNR and CDR2 as FQNEAQ (reference sequence). The CDR3 runs 13 residues. The ends were cut back, 4 bases at V and 3 bases at J, with 9 bases in the middle. The DNA of the CDR3 is TGTGCCAGCAGCTCTGGTGTGTACACTGAAGCTTTCTTT. Translating gives CASSSGVYTEAFF.

This clone was seen once. The V call is TRBV5-4, the J call TRBJ2-1; D is uncertain. Between the trimmed V and J ends, which lost 4 bases and 0 bases, there was a span of 8 bases. This CDR3 is built from 14 residues. CDR1 SGHNT and CDR2 YYREEE come from the germline V gene (reference sequence). In nucleotides, the CDR3 is TGTGCCAGCAGCGTCCTTAGCTCCTACAATGAGCAGTTCTTC. It is translated as CASSVLSSYNEQFF.

The CDR3 nucleotides are TGTGCCATCAGCCCCGGGAGGGCCGAGGGAGATACGCAGTATTTT. Amino acid sequence: CAISPGRAEGDTQYF. The chain employs TRBV10-3 and TRBJ2-3, with 8 bases lining up with TRBD2. With V trimmed by 6 bases and J by 5 bases, 10 bases remained unmatched. The germline V gene encodes CDR1 ENHRY and CDR2 SYGVKD. The CDR3 is 15 amino acids.

This clone was seen just once. V usage is TRBV10-3 and J usage is TRBJ2-3; D not resolved. Germline V gives CDR1 ENHRY, CDR2 SYGVKD. CDR3 size: 12 residues. V lost 4 bases to trimming and J lost 10 bases, with 12 bases between them. CDR3 sequence reads: CAISASDMAQYF. The CDR3 DNA follows: TGTGCCATCAGTGCTTCCGATATGGCGCAGTATTTT.

The V and J genes are TRBV7-9 and TRBJ1-1; tentatively, D is TRBD1 (6 bases). The germline CDR1 and CDR2 sequences are SEHNR and FQNEAQ (reference sequence). The CDR3 spans 15 residues. The V end was cut by 5 bases, the J end by 0 bases, with 13 bases between. The CDR3 DNA reads TGTGCCAGCAGCCCCAGGGGCACAATGAACACTGAAGCTTTCTTT. Translating it yields CASSPRGTMNTEAFF.

V gene TRBV19 combines with J gene TRBJ1-5; 9 nucleotides agree with TRBD1. This CDR3 has 15 residues. V shed 5 bases, J shed 3 bases, and the junction held 5 bases outside the gene matches. CDR1 and CDR2 from the germline V gene are LNHDA and SQIVND (reference sequence). In nucleotides, the CDR3 is TGTGCCAGTAGTCCGGGACAGGGCCCCAATCAGCCCCAGCATTTT. This codes for CASSPGQGPNQPQHF.

Note on this clone: Other DNA sequences in the sample encode the same CDR3. This chain uses TRBV5-1 with TRBJ1-2; the match to TRBD1 covers 9 bases. The CDR3 extends over 13 amino acids. Germline CDR1 is SGHRS and CDR2 is YFSETQ. Trimming at V came to 4 bases and at J to 5 bases, leaving 3 bases not matched to a gene. CDR3: CASSQGQGYGYTF. The DNA for the CDR3 is TGCGCCAGCAGCCAAGGACAGGGGTATGGCTACACCTTC.

This clone was found once. V and J are TRBV7-2 and TRBJ2-1; D is unresolved. Between the trimmed V and J ends, which lost 5 bases and 2 bases, there was a span of 10 bases. This CDR3 region has 14 residues. From germline, CDR1 is SGHTA and CDR2 FQGNSA. The CDR3 protein is CASSLEGAYNEQFF. The CDR3 DNA is TGTGCCAGCAGCCTAGAAGGTGCCTACAATGAGCAGTTCTTC. Looking up the rest from reference TRBV7-2 and TRBJ2-1 gives the full variable domain: GAGVSQSPSNKVTEKGKDVELRCDPISGHTALYWYRQSLGQGLEFLIYFQGNSAPDKSGLPSDRFSAERTGGSVSTLTIQRTQQEDSAVYLCASSLEGAYNEQFFGPGTRLTVL.

Notes on this clone: Other nucleotide sequences in the sample specify the same CDR3. V is TRBV6-5 and J is TRBJ2-3, with D hard to call. Germline loops: CDR1 MNHEY, CDR2 SVGAGI. V lost 3 bases and J 5 bases, leaving 6 bases between the germline ends. This CDR3 has 12 residues. The CDR3 sequence: CASSYRGDTQYF. The CDR3, as DNA: TGTGCCAGCAGTTATAGAGGAGATACGCAGTATTTT.

The chain is built from TRBV3-1 (or the pseudogene TRBV3-2) and TRBJ2-1; 12 bases map to TRBD2. Germline V CDR1 and CDR2: LGHDT, YNNKEL (reference sequence). The CDR3 runs 17 residues. V was pared by 0 bases and J by 9 bases, with 9 bases of the junction left unmatched. CDR3 sequence reads: CASSQDGGLAGGTEQFF. In nucleotides, the CDR3 is TGTGCCAGCAGCCAAGATGGAGGGCTAGCGGGAGGGACTGAGCAGTTCTTC.

A note on this clone: The sample carries other DNA sequences with the same CDR3. J is TRBJ2-5 and V is TRBV19; D call uncertain. CDR1 is LNHDA and CDR2 is SQIVND in the germline V gene (reference sequence). V was trimmed by 2 bases and J by 5 bases, leaving 3 bases between them. The CDR3 loop spans 11 amino acids. The CDR3 loop is CASSIRETQYF. The DNA for the CDR3 is TGTGCCAGTAGTATACGGGAGACCCAGTACTTC.

The chain carries TRBV9 and TRBJ2-7; D gene unclear. The CDR3 has 15 amino acids. Germline CDR1 SGDLS, CDR2 YYNGEE. V was trimmed by 4 bases and J by 3 bases, leaving 17 bases between them. Here the CDR3 reads CASSLGSNLNYEQYF. The DNA for the CDR3 is TGTGCCAGCAGCTTAGGGTCTAACCTCAACTACGAGCAGTACTTC.

The genes are TRBV5-1 and TRBJ1-2, with TRBD1 matching over 10 bases. The CDR3 covers 17 residues. Looked up from germline, CDR1 is SGHRS and CDR2 is YFSETQ. The trim removed 3 bases at V and 2 bases at J, leaving 10 bases unmatched. DNA of the CDR3: TGCGCCAGCAGCTCCCGGGTGGGGACAGGGGCCAACTATGGCTACACCTTC. Protein sequence: CASSSRVGTGANYGYTF.

As to this clone: This CDR3 is also generated by other DNA sequences in the sample. The rearrangement links TRBV9 to TRBJ1-1; the D is unclear. V shed 0 bases and J shed 1 base, with 4 bases lying between them. From germline, CDR1 is SGDLS and CDR2 YYNGEE. The CDR3 runs to 13 residues. The CDR3 coding sequence is TGTGCCAGCAGCGTAGGGGCGAACACTGAAGCTTTCTTT. This translates into CASSVGANTEAFF.

The rearrangement uses TRBV18 and TRBJ2-5, with 9 bases identical to TRBD2. The CDR3 sequence is 16 residues long. Trimming took 0 bases from V and 4 from J; bases not matched to a gene: 6. From germline, CDR1 is KGHSH and CDR2 LQKENI. The chain's CDR3 is CASSPPLAGALETQYF. The CDR3 DNA reads TGTGCCAGCTCACCACCGTTAGCGGGAGCCTTAGAGACCCAGTACTTC.

This chain uses TRBV4-2 with TRBJ2-7, with 7 positions matching TRBD2. CDR3 length: 17 residues. Germline trimming cut 5 bases from V and 0 bases from J; bases unmatched to any gene: 13. Germline assignment: CDR1 LGHNA and CDR2 YNFKEQ. CDR3 amino acids: CASSYPRGTTSSYEQYV. CDR3 nucleotide sequence: TGTGCCAGCAGCTACCCGCGGGGGACTACTAGCTCCTACGAGCAGTACGTC.

The chain combines TRBV7-2 with TRBJ2-3; 7 bases fit TRBD2. In germline, CDR1 is SGHTA, CDR2 FQGNSA. V shed 3 bases and J 4 bases; nucleotides not matched to a gene: 10. The CDR3 sequence is 16 residues long. CDR3 region: CASSLLGGSVSDTQYF. In DNA, the CDR3 is TGTGCCAGCAGCTTGCTTGGCGGGAGTGTCTCAGATACGCAGTATTTT.

The chain recombines TRBV6-2 or TRBV6-3 with TRBJ2-1; possibly TRBD2 for D (6 bases). Germline V gene lookup returns CDR1 MNHEY and CDR2 SVGEGT. The CDR3 is made up of 20 amino acids. V was clipped by 2 bases and J by 4 bases, with 27 bases between them. The CDR3 loop reads CASSYAFTEGLLRSYNEQFF. The CDR3 region has the DNA TGTGCCAGCAGTTACGCATTTACTGAGGGACTCCTCAGATCTTACAATGAGCAGTTCTTC.

The chain couples TRBV7-9 to TRBJ2-1; 8 bases align to TRBD1. CDR1 is SEHNR, CDR2 FQNEAQ, per germline (reference sequence). The CDR3 contains 16 residues. The trim removed 5 bases at V and 3 bases at J, leaving 9 bases unmatched. The CDR3 coding sequence is TGTGCCAGCAGCCCCTCAGGGGGCCCTCTCTACAATGAGCAGTTCTTC. Amino acids: CASSPSGGPLYNEQFF.

The rearrangement joins TRBV18 to TRBJ2-7; 8 nucleotides match TRBD1. Germline CDR1 is KGHSH and CDR2 is LQKENI. This CDR3 has 14 residues. Unmatched junction bases numbered 4, after V lost 4 bases and J lost 2 bases. The CDR3 DNA sequence: TGTGCCAGCTCACTTCAGGGGGCTCCCTACGAGCAGTACTTC. Its translation is CASSLQGAPYEQYF. The whole variable domain, remainder taken from reference TRBV18 and TRBJ2-7, is NAGVMQNPRHLVRRRGQEARLRCSPMKGHSHVYWYRQLPEEGLKFMVYLQKENIIDESGMPKERFSAEFPKEGPSILRIQQVVRGDSAAYFCASSLQGAPYEQYFGPGTRLTVT.

The chain recombines TRBV12-3 or TRBV12-4 with TRBJ2-1, with 7 bases matching TRBD1. The CDR3 is made up of 13 amino acids. V was clipped by 8 bases and J by 4 bases; unmatched bases: 5. The DNA for the CDR3 is TGTGCCAGCCTCCGGGACAGTTACAATGAGCAGTTCTTC. Translation: CASLRDSYNEQFF.